This is a list of T cell receptor beta chains from one sample in a study of control samples from healthy donors and cancer patients. Libraries were prepared by immunoSEQ multiplex PCR; TCRdb keeps only in-frame clonotypes and omits some of them. This table has approximately 41,000 clones, roughly 94% appearing once. The sample consisted of blood. These receptor sequences come from a man aged 55 to 70 in good health. CDR3s include the opening cysteine and the closing phenylalanine or tryptophan. D genes are given only for firm matches. Size values are once, few and many counts, or a class for expanded clones, and some rows have none.

NA	16	TRBV18	TRBJ2-1	TRBD2	CASSPGIAGGGDEQFF	TGTGCCAGCTCACCAGGGATAGCGGGAGGCGGGGATGAGCAGTTCTTC
NA	14	TRBV7-9	TRBJ1-5	NA	CASSPGTLNQPQHF	TGTGCCAGCAGCCCCGGGACCCTCAATCAGCCCCAGCATTTT
NA	12	TRBV7-9	TRBJ2-3	NA	CAGRQGIDTQYF	TGTGCCGGGAGGCAGGGTATAGATACGCAGTATTTT
NA	14	TRBV10-1	TRBJ1-6	NA	CASSESWGNSPLHF	TGCGCCAGCAGTGAAAGCTGGGGGAATTCACCCCTCCACTTT
NA	14	TRBV9	TRBJ1-6	NA	CASSVGVTNSPLHF	TGTGCCAGCAGCGTAGGGGTAACGAATTCACCCCTCCACTTT
NA	15	TRBV9	TRBJ2-7	TRBD1	CASSVGNRGSSEQYF	TGTGCCAGCAGCGTAGGGAACAGGGGTTCGTCCGAGCAGTACTTC
once	13	TRBV19	TRBJ1-2	NA	CASSIGRGIGYTF	TGTGCCAGTAGTATAGGGAGGGGAATCGGCTACACCTTC
NA	15	TRBV11-3	TRBJ1-5	NA	CASSLDGGVNQPQHF	TGTGCCAGCAGCTTAGATGGGGGGGTCAATCAGCCCCAGCATTTT
NA	12	TRBV11-3	TRBJ2-7	NA	CASSFLLNEQYF	TGTGCCAGCAGCTTCCTCCTAAACGAGCAGTACTTC
NA	13	TRBV12-3/TRBV12-4	TRBJ2-1	NA	CASSPDPYNEQFF	TGTGCCAGCAGTCCAGATCCCTACAATGAGCAGTTCTTC
NA	15	TRBV14	TRBJ2-1	TRBD2	CASSPLSGSYNEQFF	TGTGCCAGCAGCCCCCTCAGCGGGAGCTACAATGAGCAGTTCTTC
NA	12	TRBV27	TRBJ2-1	NA	CASSFGENEQFF	TGTGCCAGCAGTTTCGGGGAGAATGAGCAGTTCTTC
NA	16	TRBV7-6	TRBJ2-1	TRBD2	CASSLGTSGSNNEQFF	TGTGCCAGCAGCCTGGGGACTAGCGGGAGTAACAATGAGCAGTTCTTC
NA	17	TRBV6-1	TRBJ2-1	TRBD2	CASSEVIAGFSYNEQFF	TGTGCCAGCAGTGAGGTTATAGCGGGATTCTCCTACAATGAGCAGTTCTTC
NA	14	TRBV7-9	TRBJ2-3	TRBD2	CASSPGLATDTQYF	TGTGCCAGCAGCCCGGGACTAGCGACAGATACGCAGTATTTT
NA	12	TRBV7-2	TRBJ2-1	NA	CASSLGVREQFF	TGTGCCAGCAGCTTAGGAGTTCGCGAGCAGTTCTTC
NA	15	TRBV7-6	TRBJ2-1	TRBD1	CASSLFGTGVDEQFF	TGTGCCAGCAGCTTATTCGGGACAGGGGTAGATGAGCAGTTCTTC
once	13	TRBV30	TRBJ2-7	TRBD1	CAWSGTGLYEQYF	TGTGCCTGGTCCGGGACAGGGTTGTACGAGCAGTACTTC
NA	12	TRBV5-4	TRBJ2-5	NA	CASSRDGETQYF	TGTGCCAGCAGCCGGGACGGTGAGACCCAGTACTTC
NA	12	TRBV2	TRBJ2-7	NA	CASSVGLDEQYF	TGTGCCAGCAGTGTAGGGCTCGACGAGCAGTACTTC
NA	15	TRBV2	TRBJ2-7	NA	CASSPGGGRAYEQYF	TGTGCCAGCAGCCCCGGAGGGGGGCGAGCCTACGAGCAGTACTTC
NA	17	TRBV28	TRBJ2-2	TRBD2	CASSGWTSGSVTGELFF	TGTGCCAGCAGTGGGTGGACTAGCGGGAGTGTGACCGGGGAGCTGTTTTTT
NA	16	TRBV19	TRBJ1-5	NA	CASSMVAGPSNQPQHF	TGTGCCAGTAGTATGGTTGCGGGGCCCAGCAATCAGCCCCAGCATTTT
NA	16	TRBV19	TRBJ2-7	TRBD2	CASSTGAGGEPYEQYF	TGTGCCAGTAGTACCGGAGCGGGAGGGGAACCGTACGAGCAGTACTTC
NA	13	TRBV21-1	TRBJ1-4	NA	CASSPRDREKLFF	TGTGCCAGCAGCCCCAGGGATCGGGAAAAACTGTTTTTT
NA	14	TRBV25-1	TRBJ2-3	NA	CASSVLSSTDTQYF	TGTGCCAGCAGTGTGCTAAGTAGCACAGATACGCAGTATTTT
NA	16	TRBV28	TRBJ2-1	NA	CASSFPPGRAYNEQFF	TGTGCCAGCAGTTTTCCCCCCGGTAGGGCCTACAATGAGCAGTTCTTC
NA	18	TRBV6-2/TRBV6-3	TRBJ2-4	TRBD1	CASSTSGQGFLAKNIQYF	TGTGCCAGCAGTACCTCGGGACAGGGATTTTTAGCCAAAAACATTCAGTACTTC
NA	18	TRBV7-7	TRBJ1-5	NA	CASSSSLGTPRGNQPQHF	TGTGCTAGCAGCTCCAGCCTAGGGACTCCGAGGGGCAATCAGCCCCAGCATTTT
NA	15	TRBV6-5	TRBJ2-1	TRBD2	CASTGDYSSYNEQFF	TGTGCCAGCACCGGGGACTATTCCTCCTACAATGAGCAGTTCTTC
NA	15	TRBV10-1	TRBJ2-3	NA	CASSESGSGTDTQYF	TGCGCCAGCAGTGAGTCGGGAAGCGGCACAGATACGCAGTATTTT
NA	14	TRBV28	TRBJ2-7	TRBD1	CASSTDRFSYEQYF	TGTGCCAGCAGTACGGACAGGTTCTCCTACGAGCAGTACTTC
NA	14	TRBV11-3	TRBJ2-2	NA	CASSSSSITGELFF	TGTGCCAGCAGCTCGAGTAGTATCACCGGGGAGCTGTTTTTT
once	15	TRBV2	TRBJ2-6	NA	CASKVSRSGANVLTF	TGTGCCAGCAAAGTCAGTCGCTCTGGGGCCAACGTCCTGACTTTC
NA	14	TRBV25-1	TRBJ1-3	NA	CASSEEGSGNTIYF	TGTGCCAGCAGTGAAGAGGGGTCTGGAAACACCATATATTTT
NA	18	TRBV6-2/TRBV6-3	TRBJ1-1	TRBD1	CASSYPGTGGLTNTEAFF	TGTGCCAGCAGTTACCCTGGGACAGGGGGGCTCACGAACACTGAAGCTTTCTTT
NA	15	TRBV2	TRBJ2-2	TRBD1	CASTNRQGSTGELFF	TGTGCCAGCACAAATAGACAGGGGTCCACCGGGGAGCTGTTTTTT
NA	15	TRBV15	TRBJ2-2	NA	CATSRARGGTGELFF	TGTGCCACCAGCAGAGCCAGGGGAGGGACCGGGGAGCTGTTTTTT
NA	17	TRBV18	TRBJ2-1	TRBD1	CASSHRTTGQGYNEQFF	TGTGCCAGCTCCCACCGTACGACAGGGCAGGGGTACAATGAGCAGTTCTTC
NA	15	TRBV11-3	TRBJ1-5	NA	CASSHTQGPNQPQHF	TGTGCCAGCAGCCACACACAGGGCCCCAATCAGCCCCAGCATTTT
NA	17	TRBV6-2/TRBV6-3	TRBJ2-2	NA	CASSPVSAMTNTGELFF	TGTGCCAGCAGCCCCGTGTCGGCTATGACGAACACCGGGGAGCTGTTTTTT
once	15	TRBV5-6	TRBJ2-3	NA	CASSSLGAGTDTQYF	TGTGCCAGCAGCTCCCTAGGTGCCGGCACAGATACGCAGTATTTT
NA	15	TRBV18	TRBJ1-1	NA	CASSPLSGMNTEAFF	TGTGCCAGCTCACCACTGTCGGGTATGAACACTGAAGCTTTCTTT
NA	14	TRBV5-1	TRBJ1-1	NA	CASSLAGFSTEAFF	TGCGCCAGCAGCTTGGCGGGTTTTTCGACTGAAGCTTTCTTT
once	14	TRBV2	TRBJ1-5	NA	CASRRDTGTQPQHF	TGTGCCAGCAGGAGGGACACGGGCACTCAGCCCCAGCATTTT
NA	11	TRBV30	TRBJ1-3	TRBD1	CARTGGNTIYF	TGTGCGAGGACAGGGGGAAACACCATATATTTT
NA	18	TRBV25-1	TRBJ2-5	TRBD2	CASSESAGRLADQETQYF	TGTGCCAGCAGTGAATCGGCCGGGAGACTAGCGGATCAAGAGACCCAGTACTTC
NA	15	TRBV18	TRBJ2-7	NA	CASSLGDSSAYEQYF	TGTGCCAGCTCGCTTGGGGACTCCTCCGCCTACGAGCAGTACTTC
NA	15	TRBV24-1	TRBJ1-2	NA	CATSASTPAGGGYTF	TGTGCCACCAGTGCTTCGACACCCGCGGGCGGTGGCTACACCTTC
NA	13	TRBV11-2	TRBJ1-1	NA	CASSLGGTTEAFF	TGTGCCAGCAGCTTAGGGGGAACAACTGAAGCTTTCTTT
NA	13	TRBV6-6	TRBJ2-7	TRBD2	CASKTSGSDEQYF	TGTGCCAGCAAAACTAGCGGGAGCGACGAGCAGTACTTC
NA	13	TRBV5-1	TRBJ2-7	NA	CASSFGRGREQYF	TGCGCCAGCAGCTTCGGCAGGGGCCGCGAGCAGTACTTC
NA	17	TRBV7-9	TRBJ1-1	NA	CASSSRAGVQMNTEAFF	TGTGCCAGCAGCTCAAGAGCAGGGGTACAAATGAACACTGAAGCTTTCTTT
once	16	TRBV7-9	TRBJ1-1	NA	CASSPRRKLNNTEAFF	TGTGCCAGCTCCCCCAGGCGGAAGTTGAACAACACTGAAGCTTTCTTT
NA	8	TRBV27	TRBJ2-7	NA	CASYEQYF	TGTGCCAGCTACGAGCAGTACTTC